The next 4 T cell receptor beta chains were all read from a single sample in a study of blood T cell repertoires in COVID-19. The assay was immunoSEQ multiplex PCR, and TCRdb's table has in-frame clones only and misses some. The repertoire holds about 200,000 clones, with 85% as singletons. Sequences were obtained from PBMCs or T cells enriched from blood (not recorded which). These TCRs come from a man aged 40-49 years who had recovered from COVID-19.

The rearrangement joins TRBV7-9 to TRBJ2-7; D perhaps matches TRBD2 (6 bases). This CDR3 comprises 14 residues. The ends were cut back, 1 base at V and 4 bases at J, with 11 bases in the middle. Germline V lookup: CDR1 SEHNR, CDR2 FQNEAQ (reference sequence). For the CDR3, the DNA is TGTGCCAGCAGCTTAGACGGGAGCGGGTACGAGCAGTACTTC. Amino acid sequence: CASSLDGSGYEQYF.

The chain links TRBV6-5 to TRBJ1-3; no clear D gene. The CDR3 is 12 amino acids. Per germline, CDR1 MNHEY and CDR2 SVGAGI. The germline V and J ends were trimmed by 8 bases and 0 bases, with 5 bases remaining between them. CDR3 sequence (DNA): TGTGCCAGCCGTCTCTCTGGAAACACCATATATTTT. Translated: CASRLSGNTIYF.

The CDR3 here is CASMLQRAYGYTF. The CDR3 DNA is TGTGCCAGCATGCTTCAAAGAGCCTATGGCTACACCTTC. The chain combines TRBV2 with TRBJ1-2, with unresolved D. CDR3 size: 13 residues. The ends were cut back, 7 bases at V and 4 bases at J, with 13 bases in the middle. The germline gives CDR1 SNHLY, CDR2 FYNNEI. Supplemented by reference TRBV2 and TRBJ1-2, the full variable domain reads EPEVTQTPSHQVTQMGQEVILRCVPISNHLYFYWYRQILGQKVEFLVSFYNNEISEKSEIFDDQFSVERPDGSNFTLKIRSTKLEDSAMYFCASMLQRAYGYTFGSGTRLTVV.

The gene calls are TRBV7-3 and TRBJ2-7; no definite D call. The CDR3 covers 14 residues. The V end lost 1 base, the J end lost 6 bases, and 13 bases lay between the germline ends. Per germline, CDR1 SGHTA and CDR2 FQGTGA. Here the CDR3 DNA reads TGTGCCAGCAGCTTAATGGCAGCAGCGTCCGAGCAGTACTTC. It yields the protein CASSLMAAASEQYF. Full variable domain (outside the CDR3, taken from reference TRBV7-3 and TRBJ2-7): GAGVSQTPSNKVTEKGKYVELRCDPISGHTALYWYRQSLGQGPEFLIYFQGTGAADDSGLPNDRFFAVRPEGSVSTLKIQRTERGDSAVYLCASSLMAAASEQYFGPGTRLTVT.